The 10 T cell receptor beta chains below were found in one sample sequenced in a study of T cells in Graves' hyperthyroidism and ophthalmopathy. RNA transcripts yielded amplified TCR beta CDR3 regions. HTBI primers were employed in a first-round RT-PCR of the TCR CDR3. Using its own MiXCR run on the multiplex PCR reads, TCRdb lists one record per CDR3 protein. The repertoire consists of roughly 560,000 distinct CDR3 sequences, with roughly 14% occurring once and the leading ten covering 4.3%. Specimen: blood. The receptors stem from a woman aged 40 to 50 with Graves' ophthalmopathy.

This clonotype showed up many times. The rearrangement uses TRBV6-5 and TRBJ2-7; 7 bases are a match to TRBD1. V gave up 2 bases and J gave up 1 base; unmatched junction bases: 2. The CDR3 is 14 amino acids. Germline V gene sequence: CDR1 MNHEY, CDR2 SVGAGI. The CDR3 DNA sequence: TGTGCCAGCAGTTACCCGGGACAGTCCTACGAGCAGTACTTC. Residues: CASSYPGQSYEQYF.

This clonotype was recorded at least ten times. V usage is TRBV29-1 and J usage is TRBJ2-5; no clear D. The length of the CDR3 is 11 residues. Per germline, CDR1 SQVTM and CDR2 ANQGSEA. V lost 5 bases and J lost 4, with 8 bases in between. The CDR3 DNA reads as TGCAGCGTTCGTAAGGTAGAGACCCAGTACTTC. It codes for CSVRKVETQYF.

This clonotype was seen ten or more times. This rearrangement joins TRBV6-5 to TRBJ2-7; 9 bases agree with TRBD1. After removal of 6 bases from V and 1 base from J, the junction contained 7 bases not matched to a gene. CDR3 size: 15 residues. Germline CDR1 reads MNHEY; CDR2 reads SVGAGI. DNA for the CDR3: TGTGCCAGCAGATACCGGGACAGGGCATCCTACGAGCAGTACTTC. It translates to CASRYRDRASYEQYF.

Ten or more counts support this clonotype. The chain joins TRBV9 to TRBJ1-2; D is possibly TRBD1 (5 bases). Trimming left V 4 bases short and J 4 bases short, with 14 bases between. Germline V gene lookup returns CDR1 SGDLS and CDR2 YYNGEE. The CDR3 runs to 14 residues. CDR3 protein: CASSSAGGGYGYTF. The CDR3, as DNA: TGTGCCAGCAGCTCGGCCGGCGGGGGCTATGGCTACACCTTC.

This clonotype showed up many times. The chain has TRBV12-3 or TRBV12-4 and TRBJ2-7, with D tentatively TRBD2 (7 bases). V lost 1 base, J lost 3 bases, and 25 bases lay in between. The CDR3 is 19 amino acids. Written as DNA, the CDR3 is TGTGCCAGCAGTTTAGGAGGTAGCGGGTTGGGAGGGGGTAGCTACGAGCAGTACTTC. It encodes CASSLGGSGLGGGSYEQYF.

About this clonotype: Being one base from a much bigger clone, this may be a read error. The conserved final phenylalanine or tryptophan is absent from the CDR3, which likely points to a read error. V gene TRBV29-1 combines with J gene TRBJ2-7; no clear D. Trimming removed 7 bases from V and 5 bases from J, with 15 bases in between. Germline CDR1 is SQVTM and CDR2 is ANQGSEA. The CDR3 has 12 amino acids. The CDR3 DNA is TGCAGCGAGGCACGGAGTTCCCACGAGCAGTACTCC. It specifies CSEARSSHEQYS.

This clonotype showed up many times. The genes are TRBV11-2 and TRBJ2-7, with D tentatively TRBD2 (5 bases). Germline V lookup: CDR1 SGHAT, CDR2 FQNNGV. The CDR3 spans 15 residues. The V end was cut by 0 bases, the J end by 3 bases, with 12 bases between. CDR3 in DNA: TGTGCCAGCAGCTTAGAGGCGCGGGTCGACTACGAGCAGTACTTC. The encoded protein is CASSLEARVDYEQYF.

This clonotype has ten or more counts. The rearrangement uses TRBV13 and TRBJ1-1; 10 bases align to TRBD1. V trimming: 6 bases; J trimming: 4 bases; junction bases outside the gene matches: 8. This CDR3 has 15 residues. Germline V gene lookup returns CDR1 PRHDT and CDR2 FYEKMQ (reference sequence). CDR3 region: CASSYGQGVITEAFF. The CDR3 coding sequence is TGTGCCAGCAGTTACGGACAGGGGGTGATCACTGAAGCTTTCTTT.

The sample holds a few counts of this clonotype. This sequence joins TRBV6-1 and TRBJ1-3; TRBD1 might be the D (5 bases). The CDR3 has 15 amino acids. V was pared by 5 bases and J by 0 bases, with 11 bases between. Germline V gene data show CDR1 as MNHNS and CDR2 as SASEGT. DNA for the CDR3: TGTGCCAGCAGTAATGGGGGTCACTCTGGAAACACCATATATTTT. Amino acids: CASSNGGHSGNTIYF.

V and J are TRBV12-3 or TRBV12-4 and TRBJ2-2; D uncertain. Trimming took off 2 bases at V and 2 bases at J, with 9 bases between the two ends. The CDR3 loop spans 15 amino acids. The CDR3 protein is CASSLIFLNTGELFF. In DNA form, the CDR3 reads TGTGCCAGCAGTTTAATATTCTTAAACACCGGGGAGCTGTTTTTT.